The source of this T cell receptor beta chain is a study of blood T cell repertoires in COVID-19. The CDR3 has 12 amino acids. CDR1 MNHEY and CDR2 SVGAGI come from the germline V gene. V shed 0 bases and J shed 8 bases, with 5 bases lying between them. Libraries were prepared by immunoSEQ multiplex PCR; TCRdb keeps only in-frame clonotypes and omits some of them. The profile shows approximately 120,000 clones, around 74% of them singletons. This TCR came from a man older than 75 with COVID-19, enrolled during active disease. This chain links TRBV6-5 with TRBJ2-1; D not resolved. Sequencing input: peripheral blood. CDR3 in amino acids: CASSYSSDEQFF. As DNA, the CDR3 is TGTGCCAGCAGTTACTCGAGTGATGAGCAGTTCTTC.